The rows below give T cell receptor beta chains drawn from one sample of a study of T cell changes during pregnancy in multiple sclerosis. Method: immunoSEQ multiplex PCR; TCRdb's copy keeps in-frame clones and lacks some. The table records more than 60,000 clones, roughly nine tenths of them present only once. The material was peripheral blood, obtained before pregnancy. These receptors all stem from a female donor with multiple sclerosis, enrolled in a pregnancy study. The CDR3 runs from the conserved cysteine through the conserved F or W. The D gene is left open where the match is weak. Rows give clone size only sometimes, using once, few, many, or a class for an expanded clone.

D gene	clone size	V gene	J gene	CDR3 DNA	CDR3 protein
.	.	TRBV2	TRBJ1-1	TGTGCCAGCAGTGAAGATTCCGGGGGGGGAACTGAAGCTTTCTTT	CASSEDSGGGTEAFF
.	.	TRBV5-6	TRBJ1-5	TGTGCCAGCAGCCGAACTCCGGGGGGTCAGCCCCAGCATTTT	CASSRTPGGQPQHF
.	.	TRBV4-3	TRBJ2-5	TGCGCCAGCAGCCAAGACCGGTTCCAGACCCAGTACTTC	CASSQDRFQTQYF
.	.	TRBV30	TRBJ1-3	TGTGCCTGGAGTGTATGGCAGGCCAACACCATATATTTT	CAWSVWQANTIYF
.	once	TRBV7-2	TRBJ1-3	TGTGCCAGCACGATACAGGGCCCCTCTGGAAACACCATATATTTT	CASTIQGPSGNTIYF
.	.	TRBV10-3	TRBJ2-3	TGTGCCATCAGTGAGGAACGGGATACGCAGTATTTT	CAISEERDTQYF
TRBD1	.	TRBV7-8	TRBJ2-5	TGTGCCAGCAGTTCCGGGACAGGGCAAGAGACCCAGTACTTC	CASSSGTGQETQYF
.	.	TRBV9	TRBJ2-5	TGTGCCAGCAGCGTAGCCACTAGCCGAGAGACCCAGTACTTC	CASSVATSRETQYF
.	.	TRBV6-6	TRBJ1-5	TGTGCCAGCAGTTTCCGGGAGGGCGGAGGGCAGCCCCAGCATTTT	CASSFREGGGQPQHF
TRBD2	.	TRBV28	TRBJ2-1	TGTGCCAGCAGTCTGGGACTAGCGGTAATGTATGAGCAGTTCTTC	CASSLGLAVMYEQFF
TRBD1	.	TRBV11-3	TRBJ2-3	TGTGCCAGCAGCCCCGGGACAGGAGGAACAGATACGCAGTATTTT	CASSPGTGGTDTQYF
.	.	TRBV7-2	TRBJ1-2	TGTGCCAGCAGCCCCGGGCGGGGGGTAAACTATGGCTACACCTTC	CASSPGRGVNYGYTF
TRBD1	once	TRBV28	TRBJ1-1	TGTGCCAGCACCGTGACAGGGATGAACACTGAAGCTTTCTTT	CASTVTGMNTEAFF
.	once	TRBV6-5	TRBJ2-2	TGTGCCAGCCGGCCGGGGTCCACCGGGGAGCTGTTTTTT	CASRPGSTGELFF
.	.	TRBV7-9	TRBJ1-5	TGTGCCAGCAGTTACTCGGATCAGCCCCAGCATTTT	CASSYSDQPQHF
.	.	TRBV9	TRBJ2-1	TGTGCCAGCACCAGAGGGGGTGGCTCCTACAATGAGCAGTTCTTC	CASTRGGGSYNEQFF
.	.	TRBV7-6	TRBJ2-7	TGTGCCAGCAGCCCCGAGGGGGGGCCCAACTCCTACGAGCAGTACTTC	CASSPEGGPNSYEQYF
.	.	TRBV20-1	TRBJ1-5	TGCAGTGCTAGCGGCAATCAGCCCCAGCATTTT	CSASGNQPQHF
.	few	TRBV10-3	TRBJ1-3	TGTGCCATCAGTGAGGTGGAGTCTGGAAACACCATATATTTT	CAISEVESGNTIYF
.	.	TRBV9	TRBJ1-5	TGTGCCAGCAGCTTGTCAGGTTTTGGCAATCAGCCCCAGCATTTT	CASSLSGFGNQPQHF
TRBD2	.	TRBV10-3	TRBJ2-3	TGTGCCGCCGGGACTAGCGGGGTCCCAGATACGCAGTATTTT	CAAGTSGVPDTQYF
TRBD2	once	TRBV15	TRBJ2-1	TGTGCCACCCACAGAGATCTAGAGACTAGCGGGGACCCATTTACTTACAATGAGCAGTTCTTC	CATHRDLETSGDPFTYNEQFF
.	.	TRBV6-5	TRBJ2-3	TGTGCCAGCAGCCCGGTCCAGGGGCCCACAGATACGCAGTATTTT	CASSPVQGPTDTQYF
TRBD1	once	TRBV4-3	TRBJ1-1	TGCGCCAGCAGCCAAGATACGGACAGGCCGGAAGCTTTCTTT	CASSQDTDRPEAFF
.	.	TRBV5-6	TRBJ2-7	TGTGCCAGCAGCTTGGGGCCGTACGCCTACGAGCAGTACTTC	CASSLGPYAYEQYF
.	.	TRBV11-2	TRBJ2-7	TGTGCCAGCAGCCCAAGTGGGTTGCTAGGCGAGCAGTACTTC	CASSPSGLLGEQYF
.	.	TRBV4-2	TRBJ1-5	TGTGCCAGCAGCCAATCTCCTTCAGGGAATCAGCCCCAGCATTTT	CASSQSPSGNQPQHF
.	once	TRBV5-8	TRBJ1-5	TGTGCCAGCAGGACAGAATATAGCAATCAGCCCCAGCATTTT	CASRTEYSNQPQHF
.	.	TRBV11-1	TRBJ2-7	TGTGCCAGCAGCTTAGGGGGCATGCTGGCCGAGCAGTACTTC	CASSLGGMLAEQYF
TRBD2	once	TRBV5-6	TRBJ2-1	TGTGCCAGCAGCTTTACTAGCGGGTTTCTAAGAAATCGCAATGAGCAGTTCTTC	CASSFTSGFLRNRNEQFF
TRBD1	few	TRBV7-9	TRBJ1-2	TGTGCCAGCAGCTTAGGATCAGGGGGCAAAGGCTACACCTTC	CASSLGSGGKGYTF
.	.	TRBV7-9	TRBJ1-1	TGTGCCAGCAGCTTAGTTGACATGAACACTGAAGCTTTCTTT	CASSLVDMNTEAFF
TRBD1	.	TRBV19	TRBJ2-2	TGTGCCAGTACTCCGACAGGGCCGAACACCGGGGAGCTGTTTTTT	CASTPTGPNTGELFF
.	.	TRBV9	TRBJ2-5	TGTGCCAGCAGCGTGGGGCTTAAAGAGACCCAGTACTTC	CASSVGLKETQYF
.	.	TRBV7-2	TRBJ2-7	TGTGCCAGCAGCTCCAACAGGGCCGCTTACGAGCAGTACTTC	CASSSNRAAYEQYF
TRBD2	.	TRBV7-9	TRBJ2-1	TGTGCCAGCAGCTTAGAGGTGGGTTGGGGCGGGGGGGTTTACAATGAGCAGTTCTTC	CASSLEVGWGGGVYNEQFF
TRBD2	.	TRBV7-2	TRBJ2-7	TGTGCCAGCAGCTTGACTAGCGGGGGAGTCGAGCAGTACTTC	CASSLTSGGVEQYF
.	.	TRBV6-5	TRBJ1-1	TGTGCCAGCGCCGTAGGGGCTGGATCTGAAGCTTTCTTT	CASAVGAGSEAFF
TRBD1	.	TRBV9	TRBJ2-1	TGTGCCAGCAGCGGAAGGGGACAGGTGGGCAATGAGCAGTTCTTC	CASSGRGQVGNEQFF
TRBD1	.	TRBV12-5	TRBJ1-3	TGTGCTAGTGGTTTGCACAGGGGAGCCTGGGCCTTCTCTGGAAACACCATATATTTT	CASGLHRGAWAFSGNTIYF
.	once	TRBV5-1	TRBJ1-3	TGCGCCAGCAGCTTGGCCTCGGGCTCTGGAAACACCATATATTTT	CASSLASGSGNTIYF
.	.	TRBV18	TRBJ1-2	TGTGCCAGCTCACCCGGTCGGAAAGGGCCTAGCTTACTCTATGGCTACACCTTC	CASSPGRKGPSLLYGYTF
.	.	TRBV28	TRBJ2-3	TGTGCCAGCAGTTTGGGATTCCGGGGGGCCACAGATACGCAGTATTTT	CASSLGFRGATDTQYF
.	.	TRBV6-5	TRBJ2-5	TGTGCCAGCAGTTACACGGCAGGGGATGCGGAGACCCAGTACTTC	CASSYTAGDAETQYF
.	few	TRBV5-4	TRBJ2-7	TGTGCCAGCAGCCGACGGCAGGGCTACGAGCAGTACTTC	CASSRRQGYEQYF
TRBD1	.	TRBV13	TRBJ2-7	TGTGCCAGCACCCGACAGGGAATCTCCTACGAGCAGTACTTC	CASTRQGISYEQYF
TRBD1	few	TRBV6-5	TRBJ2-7	TGTGCCAGCAGTTACTCCCGGGACAGTCGGTACGAGCAGTACTTC	CASSYSRDSRYEQYF
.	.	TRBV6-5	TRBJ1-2	TGTGCCAGCAGTTCCTCGTACACCGGGAGCTATGGCTACACCTTC	CASSSSYTGSYGYTF
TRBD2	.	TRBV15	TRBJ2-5	TGTGCCACCAGCCCTCGGGACTATCAAGAGACCCAGTACTTC	CATSPRDYQETQYF
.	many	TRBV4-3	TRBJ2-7	TGCGCCAGCAGCCCTAGATCCTACGAGCAGTACTTC	CASSPRSYEQYF
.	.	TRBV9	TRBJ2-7	TGTGCCAGCAGCGGTTCCTCATCTTCGGCAGGGCCCAACTACGAGCAGTACTTC	CASSGSSSSAGPNYEQYF
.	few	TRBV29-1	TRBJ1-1	TGCAGCGAATCCGGGGGGCAAGAAGCTTTCTTT	CSESGGQEAFF
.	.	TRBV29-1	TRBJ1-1	TGCAGCGTTGCCCCAAGGACAGCCAGAATGGGAGCTTTCTTT	CSVAPRTARMGAFF
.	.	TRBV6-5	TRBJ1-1	TGTGCCAGCAGTCCAGGGAGGGTGACTGAAGCTTTCTTT	CASSPGRVTEAFF
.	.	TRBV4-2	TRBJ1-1	TGTGCCAGCAGCCAAGATGGACAGCGAAACACTGAAGCTTTCTTT	CASSQDGQRNTEAFF